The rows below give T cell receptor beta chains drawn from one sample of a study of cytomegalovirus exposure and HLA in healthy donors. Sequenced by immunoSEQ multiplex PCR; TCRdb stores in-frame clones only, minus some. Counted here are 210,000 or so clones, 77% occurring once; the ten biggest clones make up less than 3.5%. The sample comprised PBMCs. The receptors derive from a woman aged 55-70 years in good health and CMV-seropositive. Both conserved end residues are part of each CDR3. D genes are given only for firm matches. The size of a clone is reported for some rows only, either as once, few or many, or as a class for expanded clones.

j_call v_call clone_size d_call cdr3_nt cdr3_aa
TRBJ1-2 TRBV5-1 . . TGCGCCAGCAGACCGGGGGGCGGCACCCTGAATGAGGGCTACACCTTC CASRPGGGTLNEGYTF
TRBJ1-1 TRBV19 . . TGTGCCAGTAGTGCCCAGGGGAATGTGGGAAAGAACACTGAAGCTTTCTTT CASSAQGNVGKNTEAFF
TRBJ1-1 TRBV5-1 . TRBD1 TGCGCCAGCAGAGTGACAGGGCCGAACACTGAAGCTTTCTTT CASRVTGPNTEAFF
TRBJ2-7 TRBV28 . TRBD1 TGTGCCACCGTACCGCCGGGACAGGCTTACGAGCAGTACTTC CATVPPGQAYEQYF
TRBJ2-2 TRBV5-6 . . TGTGCCAGCAGCTTGGGACAGAACACCGGGGAGCTGTTTTTT CASSLGQNTGELFF
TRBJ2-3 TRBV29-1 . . TGCAGCGTCCGTTTGAGTGCAGATACGCAGTATTTT CSVRLSADTQYF
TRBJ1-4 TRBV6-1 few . TGTGCCAGCAGTGAGACCGGGATTGGGGAAAAACTGTTTTTT CASSETGIGEKLFF
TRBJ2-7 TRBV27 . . TGTGCCAGCAGTTCTACCACTTGGGGCAGAAACTACGAGCAGTACTTC CASSSTTWGRNYEQYF
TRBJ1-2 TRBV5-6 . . TGTGCCAGCAGCAGGACAACGGGTGGCTACACCTTC CASSRTTGGYTF
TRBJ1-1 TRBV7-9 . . TGTGCCAGCAGCTTAGGACATCAGAACACTGAAGCTTTCTTT CASSLGHQNTEAFF
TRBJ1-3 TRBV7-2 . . TGTGCCAGCAGCCTAGCACAGGGCTCTGGAAACACCATATATTTT CASSLAQGSGNTIYF
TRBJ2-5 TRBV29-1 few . TGCAGCCCCCTTCGGGGGGAGACCCAGTACTTC CSPLRGETQYF
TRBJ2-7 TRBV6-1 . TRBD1 TGTGCCAGCAGGTTCCCCGGGACAGGGGGCTATGAGCAGTACTTC CASRFPGTGGYEQYF
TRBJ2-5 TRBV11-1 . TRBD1 TGTGCCAGCAGCACCGACAGGGAGGAGACCCAGTACTTC CASSTDREETQYF
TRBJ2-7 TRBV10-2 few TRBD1 TGCGCCAGCACCCTAGGACAGGCCTCCTACGAGCAGTACTTC CASTLGQASYEQYF
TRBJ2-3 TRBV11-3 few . TGTGCCAGCAGCTCCGACTCGCATACGCAGTATTTT CASSSDSHTQYF
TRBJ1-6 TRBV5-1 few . TGCGCCAGCAGCTTGGCGCAGGAACGGTCACCCCTCCACTTT CASSLAQERSPLHF
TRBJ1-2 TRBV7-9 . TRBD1 TGTGCCAGCAGCTGGTCCGGGACAGGGTCCTATGGCTACACCTTC CASSWSGTGSYGYTF
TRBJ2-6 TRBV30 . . TGTGCCTGGAGTGTCCTGGGGGCGCTTTCTGGGGCCAACGTCCTGACTTTC CAWSVLGALSGANVLTF
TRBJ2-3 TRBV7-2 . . TGTGCCAGCAGCTCCGGCGGGGGCCCAGATACGCAGTATTTT CASSSGGGPDTQYF
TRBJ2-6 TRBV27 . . TGTGCCAGCAGTTTGTCTTATGGGGCCAACGTCCTGACTTTC CASSLSYGANVLTF
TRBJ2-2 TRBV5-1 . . TGCGCCAGCAGCTTGTCATCAGGGGAGATCACCGGGGAGCTGTTTTTT CASSLSSGEITGELFF
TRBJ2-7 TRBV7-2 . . TGTGCCAGCAGCTTAGCGGGACGGGGTTCTAGGGGGTTCTCCTACGAGCAGTACTTC CASSLAGRGSRGFSYEQYF
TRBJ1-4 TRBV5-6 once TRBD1 TGTGCCAGCAGCTTGGTCCCAGGGGGCAATGAAAAACTGTTTTTT CASSLVPGGNEKLFF
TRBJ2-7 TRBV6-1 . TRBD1 TGTGCCAGCAGTGAACCGGGACAGGGGTTACACGAGCAGTACTTC CASSEPGQGLHEQYF
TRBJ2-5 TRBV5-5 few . TGTGCCAGCAGCTTTTGGCACCAAGAGACCCAGTACTTC CASSFWHQETQYF
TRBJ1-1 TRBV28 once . TGTGCCAGCAGTTTGGGTGGACATACCTTGAACACTGAAGCTTTCTTT CASSLGGHTLNTEAFF
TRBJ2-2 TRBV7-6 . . TGTGCCAGCAGCTTTTCGTACGGGGAGCTGTTTTTT CASSFSYGELFF
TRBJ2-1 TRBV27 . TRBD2 TGTGCCAGCAGTCAGGGACTAGCGGGGGTCATCTACAATGAGCAGTTCTTC CASSQGLAGVIYNEQFF
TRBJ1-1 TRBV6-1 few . TGTGCCAGCAGGGGCAACGGTCCCACTGAAGCTTTCTTT CASRGNGPTEAFF
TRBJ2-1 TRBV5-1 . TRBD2 TGCGCCAGCAGCTTAGCGGGAGCGGACAATGAGCAGTTCTTC CASSLAGADNEQFF
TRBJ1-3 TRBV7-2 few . TGTGCCAGCAGCTTACAGTTACACTCTGGAAACACCATATATTTT CASSLQLHSGNTIYF
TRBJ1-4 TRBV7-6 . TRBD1 TGTGCCAGCAGCTACGGGACAGGGTATAATGAAAAACTGTTTTTT CASSYGTGYNEKLFF
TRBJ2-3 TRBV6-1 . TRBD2 TGTGCCAGCATAGGAGCGGGGGCCTACACAGATACGCAGTATTTT CASIGAGAYTDTQYF
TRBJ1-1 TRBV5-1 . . TGCGCCAGCAGCTTGGTCGGGGGAATGAACACTGAAGCTTTCTTT CASSLVGGMNTEAFF
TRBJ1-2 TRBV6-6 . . TGTGCCAGCACCCCTTGGAGCTACTATGGCTACACCTTC CASTPWSYYGYTF
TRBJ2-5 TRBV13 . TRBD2 TGTGCCAGCAGCTTACGGCTAGCGGGAGGAAACCAAGAGACCCAGTACTTC CASSLRLAGGNQETQYF
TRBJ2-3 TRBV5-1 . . TGCGCCAGCAGCTTGGAGCTGCGGGCAGATACGCAGTATTTT CASSLELRADTQYF
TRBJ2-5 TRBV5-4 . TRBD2 TGTGCCAGCAGCTTAAGAGCGGGAGTAGGGGAGACCCAGTACTTC CASSLRAGVGETQYF
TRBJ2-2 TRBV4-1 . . TGCGCCAGCAGCCAAGCAGATCGCAGCGGGGAGCTGTTTTTT CASSQADRSGELFF
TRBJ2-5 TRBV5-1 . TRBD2 TGCGCCAGCAGCTTGGTCCTAGCGGGGTTAGAGACCCAGTACTTC CASSLVLAGLETQYF
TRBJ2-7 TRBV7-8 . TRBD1 TGTGCCAGCAGCTCCCGACAGGGACCTTACGAGCAGTACTTC CASSSRQGPYEQYF
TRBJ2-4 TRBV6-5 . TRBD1 TGTGCCAGCAGCGGGACAGGGAATGTCAACATTCAGTACTTC CASSGTGNVNIQYF
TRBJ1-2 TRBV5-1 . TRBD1 TGCGCCAGCAGCTGGGGGACAGGGGACGGCTACACCTTC CASSWGTGDGYTF
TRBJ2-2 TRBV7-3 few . TGTGCCAGCAGCTTAAATCAGGGGAGCTTGTTTTTT CASSLNQGSLFF
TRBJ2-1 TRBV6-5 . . TGTGCCAGCAGTTACGCTAGCTTGGAATTCAATGAGCAGTTCTTC CASSYASLEFNEQFF